Detailed here is one TCR beta chain. The data derive from a study of cytomegalovirus exposure and HLA in healthy donors. A multiplex PCR was run with 60 Vbeta primers and 13 Jbeta primers. Measured with immunoSEQ multiplex PCR; TCRdb has only the in-frame clones, and not every one. The sample has roughly 150,000 clones; 60% to 80% are singletons. The junction had 5 bases not matched to a gene; V was cut back by 6 bases and J by 0 bases. Germline values: CDR1 SQVTM, CDR2 ANQGSEA. There are 14 residues in the CDR3. Source material: PBMCs. This TCR came from a man aged 18 to 29 in good health and CMV-seropositive. This chain links TRBV29-1 with TRBJ2-1, with TRBD2 identical over 7 bases. CDR3 coding DNA: TGCAGCGTCCTAGCGGCGAGCTCCTACAATGAGCAGTTCTTC. Translated, it gives CSVLAASSYNEQFF.